This entry describes one TCR beta chain. Its specificity is not known. Germline trimming cut 5 bases from V and 2 bases from J; bases unmatched to any gene: 7. CDR1 and CDR2 from the germline V gene are SGHTA and FQGTGA. CDR3 length: 15 amino acids. These data belong to a study of vaccination effects on CD4 cells after COVID-19. Prior to sequencing, the ViraFEST assay stimulated PBMC with viral peptide pools, which expanded the antigen-specific CD4+ T cells. Following culture for around 9 days, CD4+ T cells were isolated. Infection dated between March and December 2020, before the Alpha, Beta and Delta variants reached the United States. Days 3 and 7 saw half the medium replaced with IL-2 medium. Findings and limits, study-wide: After vaccination, at late timepoints, clones induced by infection and by vaccine contracted markedly.

Method: immunoSEQ multiplex PCR; TCRdb's copy keeps in-frame clones and lacks some. The sample has around 28,000 clones, under 75% seen once. The source material was CD4+ T cells from PBMCs cultured with SARS-CoV-2 spike peptides, sampled before COVID-19 vaccination. The V and J genes are TRBV7-3 and TRBJ1-1; 8 nucleotides align to TRBD1. The clonotype was recovered from a human donor who had a prior SARS-CoV-2 infection. The CDR3 nucleotides read TGTGCCAGCAGCGCTAGGACAGGGTTTAACACTGAAGCTTTCTTT. Residues: CASSARTGFNTEAFF.